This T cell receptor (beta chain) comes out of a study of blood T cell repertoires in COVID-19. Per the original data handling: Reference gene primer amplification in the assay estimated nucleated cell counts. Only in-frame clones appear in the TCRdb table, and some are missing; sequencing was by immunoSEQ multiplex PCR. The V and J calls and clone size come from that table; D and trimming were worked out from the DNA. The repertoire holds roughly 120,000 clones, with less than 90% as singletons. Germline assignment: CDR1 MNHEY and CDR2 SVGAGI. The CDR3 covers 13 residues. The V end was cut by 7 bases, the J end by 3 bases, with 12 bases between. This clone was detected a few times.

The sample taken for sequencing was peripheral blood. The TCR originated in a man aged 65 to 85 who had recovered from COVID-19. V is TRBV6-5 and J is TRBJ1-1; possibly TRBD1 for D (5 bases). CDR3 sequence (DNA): TGTGCCAGCACGACGGGGGGTTACACTGAAGCTTTCTTT. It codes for CASTTGGYTEAFF.